This TCR beta chain was sequenced in a study of cytomegalovirus exposure and HLA in healthy donors. Study details: Previous work identified some 120 million unique TCR beta sequences from roughly 180 million T cells.

CDR1 is MNHEY and CDR2 is SMNVEV in the germline V gene (reference sequence). The ends lost 0 bases at V and 6 bases at J; junction bases unmatched: 7. The CDR3 is 15 residues long. PCR was performed using 60 Vbeta and 13 Jbeta primers. Generated by immunoSEQ multiplex PCR, the TCRdb table keeps only in-frame clones and is missing some. The profile covers about 200,000 clones, with around 86% appearing a single time and less than 3% taken by the ten largest. The donors were healthy bone marrow donors. In regard to this clone: Its antigen is not known.

Findings of the study overall: HLA restriction was apparent for most CMV-associated TCR beta chains in a later analysis. When the data were analyzed later, several of the most significant clusters appeared to be linked to common viral pathogens.

This sequence joins TRBV27 and TRBJ1-2; the match to TRBD1 covers 7 bases. The receptor was derived from a woman aged 40 to 49 in good health and CMV-seronegative. What was sequenced was PBMCs. The CDR3 reads CASSLSPRQGDGYTF. CDR3 nucleotide sequence: TGTGCCAGCAGTTTATCCCCGAGACAGGGAGATGGCTACACCTTC.